The T cell receptor beta chain under discussion was sequenced for a study of cytomegalovirus exposure and HLA in healthy donors. Study in general: Early released data comprised approximately 85 million unique TCRs from HLA-typed donors.

Of note for this clone: Its antigen is not identified. Mismatch with germline at one junction end may stem from a read error.

General study findings and limits: It was confirmed in vitro that three of the CMV-associated chains were specific for CMV antigens. CMV serostatus was the only immune exposure information that was available.

With 60 Vbeta and 13 Jbeta primers, the PCR was carried out. Produced via immunoSEQ multiplex PCR; TCRdb's table is partial and in-frame only. The data contain 200,000 or so clones, under 90% of them singletons. Germline CDR1 is SEHNR and CDR2 is FQNEAQ (reference sequence). The CDR3 has 14 residues. Sequencing was done on a sample of PBMCs. The clonotype originates from a human donor in good health. The J gene is TRBJ2-7, the V gene TRBV7-9, with 8 bases aligning to TRBD1. The CDR3, as DNA: TGTTCCAGCAGCACTGACAGGGGCAGTCTTGAGCAGTACTTC. Residues: CSSSTDRGSLEQYF.